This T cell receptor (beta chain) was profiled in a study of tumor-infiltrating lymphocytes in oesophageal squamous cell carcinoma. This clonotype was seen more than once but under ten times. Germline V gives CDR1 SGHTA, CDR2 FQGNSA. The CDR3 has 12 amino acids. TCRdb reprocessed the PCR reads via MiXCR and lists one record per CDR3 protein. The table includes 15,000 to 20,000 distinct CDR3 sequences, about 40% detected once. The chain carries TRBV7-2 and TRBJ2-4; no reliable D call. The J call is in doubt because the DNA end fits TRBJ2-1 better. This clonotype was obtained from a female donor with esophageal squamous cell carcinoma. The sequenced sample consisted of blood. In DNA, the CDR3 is TGTGCCAGCAGCTTACTCGGGCCCCAGCAGTTCTTC. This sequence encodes CASSLLGPQQFF.